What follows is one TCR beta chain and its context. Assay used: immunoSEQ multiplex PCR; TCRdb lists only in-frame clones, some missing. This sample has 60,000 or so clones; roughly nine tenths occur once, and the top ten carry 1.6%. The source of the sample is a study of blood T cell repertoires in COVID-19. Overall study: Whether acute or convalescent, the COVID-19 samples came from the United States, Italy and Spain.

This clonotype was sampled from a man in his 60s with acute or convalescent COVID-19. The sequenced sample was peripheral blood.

The CDR3 loop reads CASSRSPASVSYNEQFF. The CDR3 coding sequence is TGTGCCAGCAGCCGGTCCCCCGCTAGCGTTTCCTACAATGAGCAGTTCTTC. This sequence joins TRBV4-2 and TRBJ2-1; a possible D gene is TRBD2 (6 bases). V lost 4 bases and J 1 base, leaving 17 bases between the germline ends. Germline CDR1 reads LGHNA; CDR2 reads YNFKEQ. The CDR3 consists of 17 residues.